A selection of T cell receptor beta chains follows, all from one sample in a study of T cells after yellow fever vaccination. TCRdb re-called the 5' RACE reads with MiXCR, one entry per CDR3 protein. The sample lists 200,000 to 300,000 distinct CDR3 sequences, roughly 13% occurring once. This specimen consisted of CD4+ T cells sorted from PBMCs, obtained 45 days after the yellow fever booster vaccination. These receptors were taken from a man younger than 40 who received the YFV17D yellow fever vaccine. Both conserved end residues are part of each CDR3. D genes are given only for firm matches. Clone size, where shown, is once, few, many, or a class for clones that have expanded.

d_gene | j_gene | abundance | v_gene | CDR3nt | CDR3aa
- | TRBJ2-7 | few | TRBV12-3/TRBV12-4 | TGTGCCAGCAGTTTCCCCACAGAGAAGGACGAGCAGTACTTC | CASSFPTEKDEQYF
- | TRBJ1-2 | - | TRBV6-1 | TGTGCCAGCAGTCCCACATGGACAGACCCCTATGGCTACACCTTC | CASSPTWTDPYGYTF
TRBD1 | TRBJ1-2 | - | TRBV20-1 | TGCAGTGCTAGAGAGACAGGGGAGCCCGACTATGGCTACACCTTC | CSARETGEPDYGYTF
TRBD2 | TRBJ2-7 | once | TRBV30 | TGTGCCTGGAGTGTAGCGGGAGAGGGCGAGCAGTACTTC | CAWSVAGEGEQYF
TRBD2 | TRBJ2-1 | - | TRBV19 | TGTGCCAGTAGTGGGCTAGCGGGAGACTCCTACAATGAGCAGTTCTTC | CASSGLAGDSYNEQFF
- | TRBJ1-2 | few | TRBV19 | TGTGCCAGTAGTATCGGGCAGGCTCTCGATGAGACCTTC | CASSIGQALDETF
- | TRBJ2-1 | - | TRBV7-9 | TGTGCCAGCAGCTCGACAGGATGGGGAACGAATGAGCAGTTCTTC | CASSSTGWGTNEQFF
- | TRBJ2-1 | - | TRBV5-5 | TGTGCCAGCAGCAAATTGGCTTCTGGGGGCCATGAGCAGTTCTTC | CASSKLASGGHEQFF
- | TRBJ2-5 | few | TRBV7-2 | TGTGCCAGCAGCCGCCAGACAGGCTGGAGAGAGACCCAGTACTTC | CASSRQTGWRETQYF
- | TRBJ2-1 | - | TRBV29-1 | TGCAGCGTTGAAATGCGGGTTGGACATGAGCAGTTCTTC | CSVEMRVGHEQFF
- | TRBJ2-7 | - | TRBV12-3/TRBV12-4 | TGTGCCAGCAGTTTACTACAGGGTGGCGAGCAGTACTTC | CASSLLQGGEQYF
- | TRBJ2-5 | few | TRBV5-6 | TGTGCCAGCAGCCCGGACGGAGGTCAAGAGACCCAGTACTTC | CASSPDGGQETQYF
TRBD2 | TRBJ2-7 | - | TRBV4-3 | TGCGCCAGCAGCCAAGCTTCGGGCGGGAGGAGCCCCTACGAGCAGTACTTC | CASSQASGGRSPYEQYF
TRBD2 | TRBJ2-1 | - | TRBV5-1 | TGCGCCAGCCAACTCGGTTTTTCGGGAGGGCCGGGGCAGTTCTTC | CASQLGFSGGPGQFF
- | TRBJ1-1 | - | TRBV5-1 | TGCGCCAGCCGATCTACCATGAACACTGAAGCTTTCTTT | CASRSTMNTEAFF
- | TRBJ2-7 | - | TRBV5-6 | TGTGCCAGCAGCTTCTCTATGGGCGGATACGAGCAGTACTTC | CASSFSMGGYEQYF
- | TRBJ2-2 | - | TRBV7-9 | TGTGCCAGCAGCCTTAGCGCTCGCGGGTCGTACACCGGGGAGCTGTTTTTT | CASSLSARGSYTGELFF
- | TRBJ2-7 | - | TRBV6-2/TRBV6-3 | TGTGCCAGCACGTTCGGTTACGAGCAGTACTTC | CASTFGYEQYF
- | TRBJ2-5 | many | TRBV29-1 | TGCAGCGTTGCCAGATATGACACCCAAGAGACCCAGTACTTC | CSVARYDTQETQYF
- | TRBJ2-7 | many | TRBV6-6 | TGTGCCAGCAGTGGGACCGCCTACGAGCAGTACTTC | CASSGTAYEQYF
TRBD2 | TRBJ2-1 | few | TRBV6-6 | TGTGCCAGCAGTAGCGGGAGGTACAATGAGCAGTTCTTC | CASSSGRYNEQFF
TRBD1 | TRBJ2-7 | - | TRBV5-1 | TGCGCCAGCAGCTTAATCGGGACAGGGCAATACGAGCAGTACTTC | CASSLIGTGQYEQYF
- | TRBJ2-7 | few | TRBV5-1 | TGCGCCAGCAGCTTATCTCCTAGGATGAGCGAGCAGTACTTC | CASSLSPRMSEQYF
- | TRBJ1-5 | few | TRBV5-1 | TGCGCCAGCAGCTACGCAGGGAGCGACTATCAGCCCCAGCATTTT | CASSYAGSDYQPQHF
TRBD2 | TRBJ2-1 | few | TRBV18 | TGTGCCAGCTCACCCGGGGGAAGCGGGAGGCTCAATGAGCAGTTCTTC | CASSPGGSGRLNEQFF
- | TRBJ2-3 | few | TRBV7-2 | TGTGCCAGCAGCTTCAGGGTCGCGAATACGCAGTATTTT | CASSFRVANTQYF
TRBD1 | TRBJ1-1 | few | TRBV20-1 | TGCAGTGCTAGAGAAGGGACAGCAAGCACTGAAGCTTTCTTT | CSAREGTASTEAFF
TRBD1 | TRBJ2-3 | few | TRBV2 | TGTGCCAGCAGCGGGACCAGGGGGACGGCGCAGTATTTT | CASSGTRGTAQYF
TRBD1 | TRBJ2-7 | few | TRBV5-1 | TGCGCCAGCAGCTGGAGGACAGGGACCTACGAGCAGTACTTC | CASSWRTGTYEQYF
- | TRBJ2-3 | - | TRBV5-1 | TGCGCCAGCAGCGAGTTGAGGGGTGCAGATACGCAGTATTTT | CASSELRGADTQYF
- | TRBJ1-2 | few | TRBV5-1 | TGCGCCAGCAGCTTTACGAGTTCGGGGGGAAACTATGGCTACACCTTC | CASSFTSSGGNYGYTF
TRBD1 | TRBJ2-2 | - | TRBV24-1 | TGTGCCACCAAGGGGACAGGGAACACCGGGGAGCTGTTTTTT | CATKGTGNTGELFF